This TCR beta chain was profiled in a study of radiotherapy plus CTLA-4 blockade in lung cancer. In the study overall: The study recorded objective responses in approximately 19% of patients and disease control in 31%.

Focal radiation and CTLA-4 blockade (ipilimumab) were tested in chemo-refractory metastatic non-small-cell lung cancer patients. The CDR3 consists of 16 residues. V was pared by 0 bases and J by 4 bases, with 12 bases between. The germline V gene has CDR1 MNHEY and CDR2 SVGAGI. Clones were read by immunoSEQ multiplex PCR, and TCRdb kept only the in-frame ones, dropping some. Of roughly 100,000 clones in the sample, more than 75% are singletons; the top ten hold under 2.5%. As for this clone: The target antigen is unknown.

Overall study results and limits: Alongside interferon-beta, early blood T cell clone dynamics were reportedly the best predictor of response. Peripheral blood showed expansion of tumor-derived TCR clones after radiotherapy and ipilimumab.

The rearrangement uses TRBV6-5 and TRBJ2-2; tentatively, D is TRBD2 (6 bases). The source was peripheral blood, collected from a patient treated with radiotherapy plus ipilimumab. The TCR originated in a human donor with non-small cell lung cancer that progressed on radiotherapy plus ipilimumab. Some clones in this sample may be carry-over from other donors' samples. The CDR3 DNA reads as TGTGCCAGCAGTTACTCGTGGGACTCGGGCACCGGGGAGCTGTTTTTT. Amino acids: CASSYSWDSGTGELFF.